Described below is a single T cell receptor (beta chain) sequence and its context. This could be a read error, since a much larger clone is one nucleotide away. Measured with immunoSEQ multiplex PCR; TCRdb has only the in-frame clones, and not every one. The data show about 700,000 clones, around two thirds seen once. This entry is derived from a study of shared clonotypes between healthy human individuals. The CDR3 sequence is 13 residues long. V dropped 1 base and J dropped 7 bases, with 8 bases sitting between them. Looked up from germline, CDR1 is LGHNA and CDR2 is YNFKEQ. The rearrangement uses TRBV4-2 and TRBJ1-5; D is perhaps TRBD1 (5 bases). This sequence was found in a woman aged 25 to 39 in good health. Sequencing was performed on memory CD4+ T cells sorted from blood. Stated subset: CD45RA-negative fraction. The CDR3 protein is CASSQARDQPQHF. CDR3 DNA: TGTGCCAGCAGCCAAGCCCGGGACCAGCCCCAGCATTTT.